The 4 T cell receptor beta chains below were found in one sample sequenced in a study of cytomegalovirus exposure and HLA in healthy donors. This PCR relied on a set of 60 Vbeta primers and 13 Jbeta primers. Sequencing used immunoSEQ multiplex PCR; TCRdb keeps in-frame clones, though not all of them. The repertoire table contains approximately 93,000 clones. Input material: PBMCs. The receptors derive from a woman under 40 in good health and CMV-seronegative.

This chain connects TRBV27 to TRBJ1-1; 8 nucleotides agree with TRBD1. The CDR3 spans 14 residues. Losses at the gene ends were 5 bases for V and 5 bases for J; bases not matched to a gene: 7. CDR1 and CDR2 from the germline V gene are MNHEY and SMNVEV (reference sequence). The CDR3 sequence is CASSPARGRTEAFF. The CDR3 nucleotides are TGTGCCAGCAGTCCCGCCAGGGGGCGGACTGAAGCTTTCTTT.

This chain links TRBV7-6 with TRBJ1-5; TRBD1 matches 7 bases. J gave up 5 bases and V 2 bases, and 6 bases lay outside the gene matches. The CDR3 extends over 15 amino acids. Germline V CDR1 and CDR2: SGHVS, FNYEAQ. CDR3 coding DNA: TGTGCCAGCAGCTTAAGCCAGGGGGGAGATCAGCCCCAGCATTTT. This translates into CASSLSQGGDQPQHF.

The gene calls are TRBV5-1 and TRBJ2-2; D not certain. The V and J ends lost 4 bases and 1 base respectively, with 8 bases between them. Germline V gives CDR1 SGHRS, CDR2 YFSETQ. This CDR3 region has 14 residues. The CDR3 DNA reads TGCGCCAGCAGCGGCGCAGGGAACACCGGGGAGCTGTTTTTT. Encoded protein: CASSGAGNTGELFF. Drawing the rest from reference TRBV5-1 and TRBJ2-2, the complete variable domain is KAGVTQTPRYLIKTRGQQVTLSCSPISGHRSVSWYQQTPGQGLQFLFEYFSETQRNKGNFPGRFSGRQFSNSRSEMNVSTLELGDSALYLCASSGAGNTGELFFGEGSRLTVL.

This chain links TRBV7-9 with TRBJ1-2; D might be TRBD1 (6 bases). Trimming took off 6 bases at V and 4 bases at J, with 18 bases between the two ends. CDR3 length: 15 residues. Germline V gives CDR1 SEHNR, CDR2 FQNEAQ (reference sequence). CDR3 protein: CASRRGQTGFYGYTF. The DNA of the CDR3 is TGTGCCAGCAGGCGAGGACAGACGGGGTTCTATGGCTACACCTTC. The full variable domain, completed using reference TRBV7-9 and TRBJ1-2, is DTGVSQNPRHKITKRGQNVTFRCDPISEHNRLYWYRQTLGQGPEFLTYFQNEAQLEKSRLLSDRFSAERPKGSFSTLEIQRTEQGDSAMYLCASRRGQTGFYGYTFGSGTRLTVV.